This TCR beta chain comes out of a study of blood T cell repertoires in COVID-19. Study at large: Acute and convalescent COVID-19 specimens originated in the United States, Italy and Spain. PBMCs, B-cell-depleted T cells, or T cells provided the cDNA or gDNA that made up the material.

The CDR3 runs to 17 residues. Per the germline V gene, CDR1 is LNHDA and CDR2 is SQIVND (reference sequence). V lost 2 bases and J lost 6; bases outside the gene matches: 14. In the original analysis: The assay estimated nucleated cells by amplifying reference gene primers. Here immunoSEQ multiplex PCR was the method, and the copy in TCRdb shows in-frame clones only, minus some. D and trimming were read from the DNA, whereas the V and J calls and clone size are those reported in that table. The data hold some 150,000 clones, with more than 65% observed a single time. The material sequenced was peripheral blood. The chain has TRBV19 and TRBJ2-7; 9 bases are shared with TRBD1. The TCR originated in a woman aged 45 to 65 with acute or convalescent COVID-19. CDR3 bases: TGTGCCAGTAGTATACGGCCGGGGACAGGGAGAGAGGGCGAGCAGTACTTC. Translated: CASSIRPGTGREGEQYF.